These 15 T cell receptor beta chains originate from one sample sequenced in a study of chronic HIV infection and antiretroviral therapy. TCRdb analysed the 5' RACE reads with MiXCR anew, one entry per CDR3 protein. The sample gives about 38,000 distinct CDR3 sequences, approximately 7.4% of which show up once; about 3% is in the top ten. Sequences were obtained from peripheral blood. All receptors come from an adult who had HIV and had not received antiretroviral therapy, or was an uninfected healthy control (not recorded which).

The J gene is TRBJ2-1, the V gene TRBV7-9; D not certain. V was clipped by 8 bases and J by 1 base, with 12 bases between them. Germline lookup yields CDR1 SEHNR and CDR2 FQNEAQ (reference sequence). The CDR3 is 14 amino acids. The CDR3 region has the DNA TGTGCCAGCGGTCACGGTGATTCCTACAATGAGCAGTTCTTC. Protein sequence: CASGHGDSYNEQFF.

This sequence joins TRBV7-2 and TRBJ2-3; no definite D call. This CDR3 is 14 amino acids long. The V and J ends lost 1 base and 4 bases respectively, with 9 bases between them. Germline V CDR1 and CDR2: SGHTA, FQGNSA. This CDR3 is CASSLDVGSDTQYF. In DNA, the CDR3 is TGTGCCAGCAGCTTAGATGTGGGCTCAGATACGCAGTATTTT.

This chain joins TRBV28 and TRBJ2-3; tentatively, D is TRBD1 (7 bases). This CDR3 contains 14 residues. Between the trimmed V and J ends, which lost 5 bases and 5 bases, there was a span of 14 bases. Germline V CDR1 and CDR2: MDHEN, SYDVKM. For the CDR3, the DNA is TGTGCCAGCAGTCGACAGGGAGGAGGAGATACGCAGTATTTT. As protein: CASSRQGGGDTQYF.

The chain has TRBV28 and TRBJ1-4, with D possibly being TRBD1 (5 bases). Trimming took 5 bases from V and 5 from J, leaving 18 bases between them. This CDR3 is 16 amino acids long. Looked up from germline, CDR1 is MDHEN and CDR2 is SYDVKM. The CDR3 spells CASSRWSGRQNEKLFF. Written as DNA, the CDR3 is TGTGCCAGCAGTAGGTGGTCCGGGAGACAGAATGAAAAACTGTTTTTT.

Ten or more counts support this clonotype. The chain links TRBV20-1 to TRBJ2-7; D perhaps matches TRBD1 (5 bases). With 1 base removed from V and 4 bases from J, the gap between germline ends came to 11 bases. Germline V gene data show CDR1 as DFQATT and CDR2 as SNEGSKA (reference sequence). CDR3 length equals 13 residues. The CDR3 nucleotides read TGCAGTGCTAGAGTTTCAGGGCCTTACGAGCAGTACTTC. The encoded protein is CSARVSGPYEQYF.

The sample holds many counts of this clonotype. This rearrangement joins TRBV28 to TRBJ2-3; D gene ambiguous. V lost 5 bases to trimming and J lost 1 base, with 19 bases between them. The CDR3 has 17 amino acids. Germline values: CDR1 MDHEN, CDR2 SYDVKM. CDR3 protein: CASSPPFAERGTDTQYF. DNA for the CDR3: TGTGCCAGCAGTCCACCCTTTGCAGAGAGAGGCACAGATACGCAGTATTTT.

Many counts were recorded for this clonotype. The chain carries TRBV20-1 and TRBJ2-1; 9 bases are shared with TRBD2. This CDR3 contains 13 residues. After removal of 3 bases from V and 7 bases from J, the junction contained 4 bases not matched to a gene. In germline, CDR1 is DFQATT, CDR2 SNEGSKA (reference sequence). The CDR3: CSARASGINEQFF. CDR3 sequence (DNA): TGCAGTGCTAGGGCTAGCGGGATAAATGAGCAGTTCTTC.

This CDR3 is CSATGQLTDTQYF. CDR3 coding DNA: TGCAGCGCGACGGGACAGCTCACAGATACGCAGTATTTT. The chain joins TRBV29-1 to TRBJ2-3; 7 bases are shared with TRBD1. J was trimmed by 2 bases and V by 7 bases; bases with no gene match: 6. CDR3 length equals 13 residues. CDR1 SQVTM and CDR2 ANQGSEA come from the germline V gene.

This clonotype came up many times. J is TRBJ2-7 and V is TRBV7-8; 8 bases map to TRBD2. Germline V gene lookup returns CDR1 SGHVS and CDR2 FQNEAQ. The CDR3 runs 14 residues. V gave up 3 bases and J gave up 7 bases; unmatched junction bases: 8. In DNA, the CDR3 is TGTGCCAGCAGCTTTACTAGCGGCTCTTTAGAGCAGTACTTC. This translates into CASSFTSGSLEQYF.

The table lists this clonotype with many counts. This rearrangement joins TRBV19 to TRBJ2-5; perhaps D is TRBD1 or TRBD2 (5 bases each). This CDR3 comprises 14 residues. The V and J ends lost 5 bases and 7 bases respectively, with 17 bases between them. Per germline, CDR1 LNHDA and CDR2 SQIVND (reference sequence). CDR3 amino acids: CASSPEGPAGTQYF. The CDR3 DNA is TGTGCCAGTAGTCCCGAGGGACCGGCGGGGACCCAGTACTTC.

A few counts support this clonotype. The CDR3 protein is CSVDGSLAVRNEQFF. The CDR3 DNA is TGCAGCGTTGATGGTAGTCTAGCGGTAAGGAATGAGCAGTTCTTC. The rearrangement uses TRBV29-1 and TRBJ2-1, with 7 nucleotides matching TRBD2. This CDR3 has 15 residues. The ends lost 3 bases at V and 7 bases at J; junction bases unmatched: 12. The germline V gene has CDR1 SQVTM and CDR2 ANQGSEA.

This rearrangement joins TRBV29-1 to TRBJ2-1; D is unresolved. Trimming left V 5 bases short and J 4 bases short, with 9 bases between. CDR1 SQVTM and CDR2 ANQGSEA come from the germline V gene. CDR3 length: 12 amino acids. CDR3 sequence: CSVLGLYNEQFF. The CDR3 DNA reads as TGCAGCGTTTTAGGGTTGTACAATGAGCAGTTCTTC.

V is TRBV9 and J is TRBJ2-3, with D maybe TRBD1 (6 bases). The V gene lost 3 bases and the J gene lost 0 bases, with 14 bases spanning the gap. The CDR3 consists of 16 residues. Germline lookup yields CDR1 SGDLS and CDR2 YYNGEE. In nucleotides, the CDR3 is TGTGCCAGCAGCGGTACAGGGCACTCGAGCACAGATACGCAGTATTTT. It yields the protein CASSGTGHSSTDTQYF.

This clonotype showed up just a few times. The chain links TRBV30 to TRBJ1-5, with 8 positions matching TRBD1. CDR1 and CDR2 (germline): GTSNPN, SVGIG (reference sequence). This CDR3 spans 16 amino acids. V trimming: 2 bases; J trimming: 2 bases; junction bases outside the gene matches: 8. In nucleotides, the CDR3 is TGTGCCTGGAGTTCCGGACAGGGAGTGGGCAATCAGCCCCAGCATTTT. Translated: CAWSSGQGVGNQPQHF.

The V and J genes are TRBV20-1 and TRBJ2-5, with 10 bases identical to TRBD2. The junction had 9 bases not matched to a gene; V was cut back by 6 bases and J by 5 bases. CDR1 and CDR2 (germline): DFQATT, SNEGSKA (reference sequence). The CDR3 spans 14 residues. CDR3 region: CSARTSGGGETQYF. The CDR3 region has the DNA TGCAGTGCGCGGACTAGCGGAGGGGGCGAGACCCAGTACTTC.